Below, 5 T cell receptor beta chains from the same sample are listed, as sequenced in a study of shared clonotypes between healthy human individuals. Clones were sequenced by immunoSEQ multiplex PCR, and TCRdb holds only the in-frame ones, with some missing. The table records over 2,000,000 clones, 93% of them present only once. CD45RO-negative CD8 cells positively selected for CCR7 made up the naive population, which excluded terminally differentiated effector memory CD45RA+ cells. Sequenced sample: naive CD8+ T cells from PBMCs. These receptors came from a young man in good health. Some clones in this sample may be carry-over from other donors' samples.

This clone was counted only a few times. This chain connects TRBV25-1 to TRBJ1-1; D not resolved. Trimming removed 3 bases at V and 4 bases at J, with 6 bases between. Germline V gene lookup returns CDR1 MGHDK and CDR2 SYGVNS. The length of the CDR3 is 12 residues. The CDR3 spells CASSDPTTEAFF. For the CDR3, the DNA is TGTGCCAGCAGTGATCCGACCACTGAAGCTTTCTTT.

This chain connects TRBV7-8 to TRBJ2-7; 8 positions agree with TRBD2. The CDR3 runs 17 residues. The germline V gene has CDR1 SGHVS and CDR2 FQNEAQ. The V segment lost 1 base and the J segment 1 base; nucleotides outside the gene matches: 9. CDR3 sequence (DNA): TGTGCCAGCAGCTTAGATTCCCGGGGACTAGGGTCCTACGAGCAGTACTTC. It codes for CASSLDSRGLGSYEQYF.

In its sample, this clone was seen a few times. This sample also contains other DNA sequences that code for the same CDR3. The chain recombines TRBV15 with TRBJ1-1, with TRBD1 as a possible D gene (6 bases). V was pared by 1 base and J by 0 bases, with 9 bases between. The CDR3 has 15 amino acids. From germline, CDR1 is LNHNV and CDR2 YYDKDF (reference sequence). The CDR3 sequence is CATSRGTAMNTEAFF. CDR3 nucleotides: TGTGCCACCAGCAGAGGGACAGCCATGAACACTGAAGCTTTCTTT.

The rearrangement links TRBV19 to TRBJ1-2; no clear D gene. CDR1 is LNHDA, CDR2 SQIVND, per germline (reference sequence). Trimming stripped 3 bases from V and 0 bases from J, with 11 bases between. The CDR3 runs to 15 residues. The CDR3 region has the DNA TGTGCCAGTAGTATGGTTTTGGGAACTAACTATGGCTACACCTTC. Translation: CASSMVLGTNYGYTF.

V is TRBV5-1 and J is TRBJ2-5; TRBD2 agrees at 8 bases. The V gene's germline CDR1 is SGHRS and CDR2 YFSETQ. CDR3 length: 16 amino acids. With 4 bases clipped from V and 3 bases from J, the junction kept 11 bases outside the gene matches. The CDR3 reads CASSQTSAPGEETQYF. The DNA of the CDR3 is TGCGCCAGCAGCCAGACTAGCGCCCCTGGGGAAGAGACCCAGTACTTC.